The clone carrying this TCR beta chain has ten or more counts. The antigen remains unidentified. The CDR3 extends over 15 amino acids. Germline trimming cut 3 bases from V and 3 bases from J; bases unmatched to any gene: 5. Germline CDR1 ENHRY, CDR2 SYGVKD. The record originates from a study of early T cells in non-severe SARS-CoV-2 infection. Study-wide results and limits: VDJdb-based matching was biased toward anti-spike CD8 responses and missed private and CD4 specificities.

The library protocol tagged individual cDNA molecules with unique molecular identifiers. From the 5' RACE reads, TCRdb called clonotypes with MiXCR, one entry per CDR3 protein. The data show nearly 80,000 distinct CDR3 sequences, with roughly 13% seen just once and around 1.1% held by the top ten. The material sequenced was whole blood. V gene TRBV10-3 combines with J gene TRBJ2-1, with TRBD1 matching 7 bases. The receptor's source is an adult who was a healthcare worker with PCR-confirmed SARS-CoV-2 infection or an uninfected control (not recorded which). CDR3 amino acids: CAISDYRGDYNEQFF. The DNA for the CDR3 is TGTGCCATCAGTGACTACAGGGGAGACTACAATGAGCAGTTCTTC.